This T cell receptor beta chain was captured by sequencing in a study of blood T cell repertoires in COVID-19 (TCRdb year 2020). Background on the whole study: Samples covering the acute and convalescent phases of COVID-19 were provided by collaborators in the United States, Italy and Spain. Deeply sampled blood TCRbeta repertoires from subjects exposed to, actively infected with, or recovered from COVID-19 were included in the dataset. Where available, HLA class I and class II types were obtained from metadata supplied by the sample provider rather than from assay-based typing. Nearly every sample came with metadata listing a de-identified subject ID, COVID-19 status, age in years and sex. The material from the prospective study consisted of cDNA or gDNA derived from T cells, B-cell-depleted T cells, or PBMCs. Samples were obtained from the ongoing ImmuneRACE study (first 160 participants) and from 1,254 subjects provided by 6 global collaborators. The repertoires were released in a freely available public database meant as a resource for research on the immune response to SARS-CoV-2. Overall study outcomes, separate from this receptor: The amount of clinical and demographic metadata varied by source and participant and was provided uncurated.

CDR1 and CDR2, per the germline V gene, are SQVTM and ANQGSEA. Trimming removed 3 bases from V and 5 bases from J; the gene matches leave 7 bases unexplained. From its cysteine to its phenylalanine, the CDR3 spans 16 amino acids. The retained sequence is limited to the CDR3, 48 bases, with the frame set at the first base. TCRbeta CDR3 regions were amplified from genomic DNA by means of the immunoSEQ Assay, a bias-controlled multiplex PCR. The study's processing was this. Within the assay, amplification of reference gene primers was used to estimate how many nucleated cells each sample contained. To quantify the absolute abundance of each unique TCRbeta CDR3 rearrangement, sequence reads were collapsed and filtered. Productive Simpson clonality was computed per sample as the square root of Simpson's diversity index over productive rearrangements. This is the immuneACCESS table as TCRdb keeps it, with only in-frame sequences that have V and J called. A part of the clones is gone; compared with another copy, unresolved V genes explain less than half, and the rest is unexplained. V and J calls and clone size come straight from that table; D and trimming were deduced from the DNA. For this sample there are about 160,000 clones; 87% appear just once. The ten top clones hold 10% to 13% of the sample.

One collaborating source in Seattle enrolled patients while the patients were actively infected and followed the patients over time throughout the course of disease. Collaborating institutions collected whole blood in K2EDTA tubes following their own protocols. For TCRbeta analysis, collaborators shipped samples as frozen whole blood, isolated PBMCs, or DNA extracted from either of those sample types. In regard to this clone: What this receptor recognizes is not known. Base qualities are not provided; no much larger clone lies one nucleotide away.

The sequencing input was peripheral blood. The V and J genes are TRBV29-1 and TRBJ2-2, with TRBD1 identical over 12 junction bases. The origin of this receptor is a woman in her 70s with COVID-19, enrolled during active disease. The bases read TGCAGCGTTGACATAGGGACAGGGGGCATTACCGGGGAGCTGTTTTTT. This translates into CSVDIGTGGITGELFF.